This TCR beta chain was identified during a study of cytomegalovirus exposure and HLA in healthy donors. Germline lookup yields CDR1 MGHRA and CDR2 YSYEKL. The germline V and J ends were trimmed by 3 bases and 0 bases, with 7 bases remaining between them. This CDR3 has 14 amino acids. As regards this clone: What it binds is not known.

Broader study findings: Earlier analysis yielded a pattern in which most TCR beta V segments were productive about 87% or about 30% of the time. Cytomegalovirus association was listed for about 160 TCR beta chains. TCR beta V- and J-gene trimming was later associated with a missense DCLRE1C variant.

This PCR relied on a set of 60 Vbeta primers and 13 Jbeta primers. Assay used: immunoSEQ multiplex PCR; TCRdb lists only in-frame clones, some missing. The sample shows 250,000 to 350,000 clones, roughly 90% of them seen only once. What was sequenced was PBMCs. This TCR was sampled from a man aged 35 to 55 in good health and CMV-seropositive. This sequence joins TRBV4-1 and TRBJ2-3, with D possibly being TRBD1 (6 bases). The CDR3 DNA reads as TGCGCCAGCAGCCAGGACAGAAGCACAGATACGCAGTATTTT. Encoded protein: CASSQDRSTDTQYF.